These T cell receptor beta chains were read from a single sample in a study of blood T cell repertoires in COVID-19. Libraries were prepared by immunoSEQ multiplex PCR; TCRdb keeps only in-frame clonotypes and omits some of them. In the table there are some 51,000 clones, 75% to 95% of which are singletons. The sequencing input was peripheral blood. The origin of the receptors is a man in his fifties with acute or convalescent COVID-19. Both conserved end residues are part of each CDR3. Fields, in order: J gene, clone size, V gene, D gene, CDR3 protein, CDR3 DNA. A D gene is named only where the DNA matches it firmly. Clone size is stated in some rows and not others, as once, few, many or a class when expanded.

TRBJ1-2 NA TRBV24-1 NA CATSDRSTGRYGYTF TGTGCCACCAGTGACCGATCTACAGGGCGCTATGGCTACACCTTC
TRBJ1-2 NA TRBV6-2/TRBV6-3 NA CASRYHDSVYGYTF TGTGCCAGCAGATACCACGACAGCGTCTATGGCTACACCTTC
TRBJ1-3 NA TRBV5-6 NA CASSNKLDRTGNTIYF TGTGCCAGCAGCAATAAACTCGACAGGACTGGAAACACCATATATTTT
TRBJ1-6 NA TRBV6-5 TRBD1 CASSLQGAYNSPLHF TGTGCCAGCAGTCTACAGGGGGCCTATAATTCACCCCTCCACTTT
TRBJ2-1 NA TRBV9 NA CASSVDQVSSYNEQFF TGTGCCAGCAGCGTAGATCAGGTTAGCTCCTACAATGAGCAGTTCTTC
TRBJ1-2 NA TRBV19 NA CASSIGSGYGYTF TGTGCCAGTAGTATAGGTTCAGGGTATGGCTACACCTTC
TRBJ2-5 NA TRBV7-9 TRBD2 CASSLFPAGGKETQYF TGTGCCAGCAGCTTATTTCCCGCGGGGGGAAAAGAGACCCAGTACTTC
TRBJ1-5 NA TRBV20-1 NA CSASSGESQPQHF TGCAGTGCTAGTTCAGGGGAGAGTCAGCCCCAGCATTTT
TRBJ2-2 NA TRBV9 TRBD1 CASSRTGGNTGELFF TGTGCCAGCAGCCGGACAGGGGGGAACACCGGGGAGCTGTTTTTT
TRBJ2-3 once TRBV20-1 TRBD2 CSASPPSGGAGDTQYF TGCAGTGCTAGTCCTCCTAGCGGGGGGGCAGGTGATACGCAGTATTTT
TRBJ2-5 NA TRBV10-1 TRBD1 CASRTRDRGETQYF TGCGCCAGCAGAACCCGGGACAGGGGTGAGACCCAGTACTTC
TRBJ2-3 once TRBV5-1 TRBD2 CASSLNLRLAGSTDTQYF TGCGCCAGCAGCTTGAATCTGCGACTAGCGGGGAGCACAGATACGCAGTATTTT
TRBJ1-2 NA TRBV11-2 NA CASSQNQGRNGYTF TGTGCCAGCAGTCAAAATCAGGGGCGGAACGGCTACACCTTC
TRBJ1-1 NA TRBV6-5 NA CASSLLGGMNTEAFF TGTGCCAGCAGTTTACTTGGAGGAATGAACACTGAAGCTTTCTTT
TRBJ1-2 NA TRBV18 TRBD1 CASSPSTGQGNAYGYTF TGTGCCAGCTCACCTAGCACGGGACAGGGGAATGCCTATGGCTACACCTTC
TRBJ1-3 NA TRBV3-1/TRBV3-2 NA CASSPSGVSSGNTIYF TGTGCCAGCAGCCCTTCGGGAGTCAGCTCTGGAAACACCATATATTTT
TRBJ2-2 NA TRBV19 NA CASSRQVGGGNTGELFF TGTGCCAGTAGTAGGCAAGTGGGAGGGGGAAACACCGGGGAGCTGTTTTTT
TRBJ2-2 NA TRBV7-9 NA CASSWGRDTGELFF TGTGCCAGCAGCTGGGGCCGAGACACCGGGGAGCTGTTTTTT
TRBJ2-3 NA TRBV28 TRBD2 CASSPLAVMSTDTQYF TGTGCCAGCAGTCCCCTAGCGGTAATGAGTACAGATACGCAGTATTTT
TRBJ2-7 NA TRBV3-1/TRBV3-2 NA CASSQDSRLQYF TGTGCCAGCAGCCAAGACTCCAGATTACAGTACTTC
TRBJ1-2 NA TRBV6-6 TRBD1 CASRPRDRVNYGYTF TGTGCCAGCAGACCCCGGGACAGGGTTAACTATGGCTACACCTTC
TRBJ2-3 NA TRBV11-2 TRBD2 CASSRSGVKDTQYF TGTGCCAGCAGCCGTAGCGGGGTGAAAGATACGCAGTATTTT
TRBJ2-2 NA TRBV6-5 NA CASSYFGGELFF TGTGCCAGCAGTTACTTCGGCGGGGAGCTGTTTTTT
TRBJ2-1 NA TRBV6-6 NA CASSPGSSYNEQFF TGTGCCAGCAGCCCCGGTAGCTCCTACAATGAGCAGTTCTTC